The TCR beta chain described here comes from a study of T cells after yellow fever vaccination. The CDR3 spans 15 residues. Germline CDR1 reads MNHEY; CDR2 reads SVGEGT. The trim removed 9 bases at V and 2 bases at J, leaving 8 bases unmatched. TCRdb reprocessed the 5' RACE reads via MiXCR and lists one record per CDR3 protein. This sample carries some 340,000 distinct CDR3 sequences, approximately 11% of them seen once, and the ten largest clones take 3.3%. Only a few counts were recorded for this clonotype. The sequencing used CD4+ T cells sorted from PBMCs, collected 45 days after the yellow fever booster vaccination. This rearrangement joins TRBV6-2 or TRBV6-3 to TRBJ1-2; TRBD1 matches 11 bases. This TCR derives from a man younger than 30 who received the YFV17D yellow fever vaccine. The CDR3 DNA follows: TGTGCCAGGGGTCACAGGACAGGGGGCAACTATGGCTACACCTTC. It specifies CARGHRTGGNYGYTF.